This is a list of T cell receptor beta chains from one sample in a study of graft-versus-host responses after intestinal transplantation. These receptors have no identified antigens. Some clones are missing from TCRdb's copy, which holds only in-frame ones; the method was immunoSEQ multiplex PCR. This sample has more than 85,000 clones; 85% to 95% occur once, and the top ten carry about 0.51%. Sequences were derived from unstimulated CD8+ T cells sorted from spleen or lymph node cells, sampled before intestinal transplant. Every receptor here comes from a human donor who received an intestinal transplant. Both conserved end residues are part of each CDR3. Fields, in order: D gene, V gene, clone size, J gene, CDR3 protein, CDR3 DNA. The D gene is left open where the match is weak. Clone size is shown for a subset of rows, as once, few, many or a class of expanded clone.

TRBD2	TRBV27	NA	TRBJ2-1	CASSPTSGRANEQFF	TGTGCCAGCAGCCCTACTAGCGGGAGGGCCAATGAGCAGTTCTTC
NA	TRBV27	NA	TRBJ2-7	CASRTGLVSSYEQYF	TGTGCCAGCAGAACCGGACTGGTCAGCTCCTACGAGCAGTACTTC
TRBD1	TRBV2	NA	TRBJ1-3	CASSPWTGSGNTIYF	TGTGCCAGCAGTCCTTGGACAGGTTCTGGAAACACCATATATTTT
TRBD1	TRBV5-1	NA	TRBJ1-1	CASSLRQGANTEAFF	TGCGCCAGCAGCTTGCGTCAGGGGGCTAACACTGAAGCTTTCTTT
TRBD2	TRBV6-1	NA	TRBJ2-7	CASRESAGGWSYEQYF	TGTGCCAGCAGGGAATCAGCGGGAGGGTGGTCCTACGAGCAGTACTTC
TRBD2	TRBV7-9	NA	TRBJ2-7	CASSLVALAGVKQYF	TGTGCCAGCAGCTTAGTTGCGCTAGCGGGAGTCAAGCAGTACTTC
TRBD2	TRBV7-3	once	TRBJ2-1	CASSLTGGYNEQFF	TGTGCCAGCAGCCTCACGGGGGGATACAATGAGCAGTTCTTC
NA	TRBV5-4	NA	TRBJ1-1	CASRPGGDGEAFF	TGTGCCAGCAGGCCCGGCGGAGACGGTGAAGCTTTCTTT
NA	TRBV27	NA	TRBJ2-3	CASSLVLARRDTQYF	TGTGCCAGCAGTTTAGTACTAGCCCGCCGCGATACGCAGTATTTT
TRBD1	TRBV28	NA	TRBJ1-5	CASRGQGFNQPQHF	TGTGCCAGCAGGGGACAGGGGTTCAATCAGCCCCAGCATTTT
NA	TRBV7-6	once	TRBJ2-1	CASSLEAEGSSYNEQFF	TGTGCCAGCAGCTTAGAGGCCGAGGGTAGCTCCTACAATGAGCAGTTCTTC
NA	TRBV27	NA	TRBJ1-5	CASSPNAGGYSNQPQHF	TGTGCCAGCAGTCCAAACGCGGGGGGATATAGCAATCAGCCCCAGCATTTT
NA	TRBV19	few	TRBJ1-5	CASSIRVGQPQHF	TGTGCCAGTAGTATACGTGTGGGGCAGCCCCAGCATTTT
TRBD1	TRBV19	NA	TRBJ2-1	CASSGTAYNEQFF	TGTGCCAGTAGCGGGACAGCTTACAATGAGCAGTTCTTC
TRBD2	TRBV7-6	NA	TRBJ2-7	CASSRTGTSGNEQYF	TGTGCCAGCAGCCGCACCGGGACTAGCGGGAACGAGCAGTACTTC
NA	TRBV5-1	NA	TRBJ2-7	CASSWELGTHYEQYF	TGCGCCAGCAGCTGGGAGTTGGGCACTCACTACGAGCAGTACTTC
TRBD2	TRBV7-9	NA	TRBJ2-1	CASRGLADEQFF	TGTGCCAGCAGAGGACTAGCGGATGAGCAGTTCTTC
TRBD1	TRBV28	NA	TRBJ2-7	CASNPTGAEQYF	TGTGCCAGCAACCCCACAGGGGCCGAGCAGTACTTC
TRBD1	TRBV30	NA	TRBJ2-7	CASDRGKYEQYF	TGTGCCTCTGACAGGGGAAAATACGAGCAGTACTTC
NA	TRBV11-2	NA	TRBJ2-1	CASSLPSSRNEQFF	TGTGCCAGCAGCCTACCCTCCAGCCGGAATGAGCAGTTCTTC
TRBD1	TRBV10-3	NA	TRBJ2-1	CAISPTGAMNEQFF	TGTGCCATATCACCGACAGGGGCGATGAATGAGCAGTTCTTC
NA	TRBV27	NA	TRBJ2-1	CASSLWQGTDEQFF	TGTGCCAGCAGTTTATGGCAGGGGACCGATGAGCAGTTCTTC
NA	TRBV5-6	NA	TRBJ2-1	CASSLGGRANEQFF	TGTGCCAGCAGCCTGGGGGGCAGGGCCAATGAGCAGTTCTTC
NA	TRBV13	NA	TRBJ2-4	CASSSRLDIQYF	TGTGCCAGCAGCTCCCGTTTGGACATTCAGTACTTC
TRBD1	TRBV6-5	NA	TRBJ2-7	CASSPAPTGAREQYF	TGTGCCAGCAGTCCCGCCCCGACAGGGGCGAGGGAGCAGTACTTC
NA	TRBV5-4	NA	TRBJ2-1	CASSQTAGNEQFF	TGTGCCAGCAGCCAAACGGCGGGCAATGAGCAGTTCTTC
TRBD2	TRBV19	NA	TRBJ2-7	CASSFGTRSYEQYF	TGTGCCAGTAGTTTCGGGACTAGATCTTACGAGCAGTACTTC
NA	TRBV27	NA	TRBJ2-3	CASSSTVSSTDTQYF	TGTGCCAGCAGCTCGACAGTATCTAGCACAGATACGCAGTATTTT
NA	TRBV6-5	NA	TRBJ2-7	CASSPGRRPYEQYF	TGTGCCAGCAGCCCCGGTCGGAGACCCTACGAGCAGTACTTC
TRBD1	TRBV2	NA	TRBJ2-7	CARQGDRSSDEQYF	TGTGCCAGACAGGGGGACCGAAGTAGTGACGAGCAGTACTTC
NA	TRBV9	NA	TRBJ2-2	CASSVVSGGELFF	TGTGCCAGCAGCGTAGTTTCCGGCGGGGAGCTGTTTTTT
NA	TRBV5-4	NA	TRBJ2-2	CASSLAENTGELFF	TGTGCCAGCAGCTTAGCGGAGAACACCGGGGAGCTGTTTTTT
NA	TRBV6-5	NA	TRBJ2-7	CASSFMRDGSYEQYF	TGTGCCAGCAGTTTTATGCGGGACGGTTCCTACGAGCAGTACTTC
TRBD2	TRBV7-9	NA	TRBJ2-1	CASTTPAGDHEQFF	TGTGCCAGCACTACGCCAGCGGGAGACCATGAGCAGTTCTTC
NA	TRBV7-8	NA	TRBJ2-5	CASSLAGWETQYF	TGTGCCAGCAGCTTAGCAGGCTGGGAGACCCAGTACTTC
TRBD1	TRBV19	NA	TRBJ2-7	CASSASTGGYEQYF	TGTGCCAGTAGTGCCTCAACAGGGGGCTACGAGCAGTACTTC
TRBD1	TRBV11-2	NA	TRBJ1-1	CASSSTGANTEAFF	TGTGCCAGCAGCTCCACAGGGGCGAACACTGAAGCTTTCTTT
TRBD1	TRBV6-5	NA	TRBJ1-4	CASSPGTGGEKLFF	TGTGCCAGCAGTCCCGGGACAGGGGGGGAAAAACTGTTTTTT
NA	TRBV7-8	NA	TRBJ2-5	CASGQSGRGETQYF	TGTGCCAGCGGACAGAGCGGACGTGGAGAGACCCAGTACTTC
NA	TRBV6-5	NA	TRBJ1-4	CASSYGATNEKLFF	TGTGCCAGCAGTTACGGGGCAACTAATGAAAAACTGTTTTTT
NA	TRBV4-1	NA	TRBJ2-3	CASSHSGNTDTQYF	TGCGCCAGCAGCCACTCAGGGAATACAGATACGCAGTATTTT
TRBD1	TRBV19	NA	TRBJ2-1	CASDPSGTGLIGEQFF	TGTGCCAGTGACCCTTCTGGGACAGGACTCATAGGTGAGCAGTTCTTC
NA	TRBV10-2	NA	TRBJ2-1	CASSDKGSSYNEQFF	TGCGCCAGCAGTGACAAGGGGAGCTCCTACAATGAGCAGTTCTTC
TRBD1	TRBV19	NA	TRBJ1-5	CASKPQGARSNQPQHF	TGTGCCAGCAAACCTCAGGGGGCGAGGAGTAATCAGCCCCAGCATTTT
NA	TRBV5-1	NA	TRBJ2-2	CASSPGGDYTGELFF	TGCGCCAGCAGCCCCGGCGGGGACTACACCGGGGAGCTGTTTTTT
NA	TRBV2	NA	TRBJ2-7	CASTQGSAREQYF	TGTGCCAGCACCCAGGGTTCCGCGAGGGAGCAGTACTTC